The source of this T cell receptor beta chain is a study of beta chain features in type 1 diabetes. Study details: Cell yields, age and gender were similar between patients and healthy donors. Study-wide results and caveats: There was a possibility that cDNA sequencing over-represented cells with high TCR expression.

A remark on this clone: The antigen is unknown.

The length of the CDR3 is 13 residues. Germline CDR1 GTSNPN, CDR2 SVGIG (reference sequence). Trimming removed 3 bases at V and 0 bases at J, with 9 bases between. The entirety of the isolated RNA underwent reverse transcription, so expressed TCRB transcripts were sequenced. Only in-frame clones appear in the TCRdb table, and some are missing; sequencing was by immunoSEQ multiplex PCR. In the table there are hundreds of thousands of clones, approximately 28% of which are singletons. The J gene is TRBJ2-7, the V gene TRBV30, with D possibly matching TRBD2 (6 bases). The source is a man aged 18 to 29 in good health. Sequencing was performed on naive CD4+ T cells from blood. CDR3 sequence: CAWSGSGSYEQYF. The CDR3 DNA reads as TGTGCCTGGAGCGGGAGCGGCTCCTACGAGCAGTACTTC.